A selection of T cell receptor beta chains follows, all from one sample in a study of identical twins. MiXCR, applied by TCRdb to the 5' RACE reads, yields one record per CDR3 protein. The table lists 400,000 to 500,000 distinct CDR3 sequences, about 18% of them singletons, with 9% to 15% in the top ten. The specimen sequenced was naive T cells sorted from blood. These TCRs come from a middle-aged man in good health. Both conserved end residues are part of each CDR3. The D gene is left open where the match is weak. A row's size may be missing; if present it is once, few, many or a size class.

v_call	j_call	clone_size	d_call	cdr3_nt	cdr3_aa
TRBV20-1	TRBJ2-2	many	NA	TGCAGTGCTAGAGATACTGGGCGGCGGGGGCCGAACACCGGGGAGCTGTTTTTT	CSARDTGRRGPNTGELFF
TRBV7-9	TRBJ1-1	NA	NA	TGTGCCAGCAGCTTTGGTCCAGCTTTCTTT	CASSFGPAFF
TRBV5-1	TRBJ2-3	NA	TRBD2	TGCGCCAGCAGCCAGACTAGCGGGAGGGCCACTGATACGCAGTATTTT	CASSQTSGRATDTQYF
TRBV29-1	TRBJ1-2	NA	TRBD1	TGCAGCGTCGTACCCACAGGGGCTGAGGGCTACACCTTC	CSVVPTGAEGYTF
TRBV5-1	TRBJ2-6	NA	TRBD2	TGCGCCAGCAGCTTGACTAGCGGGGGCTCTGGGGCCAACGTCCTGACTTTC	CASSLTSGGSGANVLTF
TRBV12-3/TRBV12-4	TRBJ2-6	few	TRBD1	TGTGCCAGCAGCGGAGATACAGGGGCTGGGGCCAACGTCCTGACTTTC	CASSGDTGAGANVLTF
TRBV5-5	TRBJ1-2	few	NA	TGTGCCAGCAGCTCGACCGCGAACTATGGCTACACCTTC	CASSSTANYGYTF
TRBV7-2	TRBJ2-7	many	NA	TGTGCCAGCAGCTTAGTAGTTACAGGGAGTAGTAAGGGCGAGCAGTACTTC	CASSLVVTGSSKGEQYF
TRBV27	TRBJ2-3	once	NA	TGTGCCAGCAGTTTATTTTTTTCAGCTGGAGGCTCCACAGATACGCAGTATTTT	CASSLFFSAGGSTDTQYF
TRBV5-1	TRBJ2-7	many	TRBD2	TGCGCCAGCAGCAGTAGCGGGAGTACCTACGAGCAGTACTTC	CASSSSGSTYEQYF
TRBV7-3	TRBJ2-3	NA	TRBD2	TGTGCCAGCAGCCCGGGGACTAGCGGGAGCGCAGATACGCAGTATTTT	CASSPGTSGSADTQYF
TRBV7-2	TRBJ2-2	NA	NA	TGTGCCAGCAGCTCTCAGGGACGGAACACCGGGGAGCTGTTTTTT	CASSSQGRNTGELFF
TRBV29-1	TRBJ2-1	many	NA	TGCAGCGTTGGGGGCGGTTTCAGCTACAATGAGCAGTTCTTC	CSVGGGFSYNEQFF
TRBV29-1	TRBJ2-1	many	TRBD2	TGCAGCGTTGTTGTGGGGGGGTTCAATGAGCAGTTCTTC	CSVVVGGFNEQFF